These T cell receptor beta chains were read from a single sample in a study of T cell responses to AZD1222 COVID-19 vaccine. The table came from immunoSEQ multiplex PCR; TCRdb's copy has only in-frame clones and leaves some out. Of about 35,000 clones detected, less than 90% appear once; the ten largest clones hold 6.8%. The sequenced sample was peripheral blood, obtained on day 0 of AZD1222 vaccination. These receptor sequences come from an adult in good health. Both conserved end residues are part of each CDR3. The D gene is left open where the match is weak. A row's size may be missing; if present it is once, few, many or a size class.

J,size,D,V,DNA,CDR3
TRBJ1-2,.,.,TRBV7-9,TGTGCCAGCAGCTCTACTCGGGGCGGCGACTATGGCTACACCTTC,CASSSTRGGDYGYTF
TRBJ1-4,once,.,TRBV7-9,TGTGCCAGCAGCTTAGCTGGGTCGGCAGAGAAAAAACTGTTTTTT,CASSLAGSAEKKLFF
TRBJ1-6,.,.,TRBV5-6,TGTGCCAGCAGTAAATGGGAGAATTCACCCCTCCACTTT,CASSKWENSPLHF
TRBJ2-1,.,TRBD2,TRBV6-5,TGTGCCAGCAGCGAGGGGCGCGGGAGGGCCCGGGAGCAGTTCTTC,CASSEGRGRAREQFF
TRBJ2-3,.,.,TRBV5-4,TGTGCCAGCAGCTTGGCCGGGGTCGAGGGTACGCAGTATTTT,CASSLAGVEGTQYF
TRBJ1-5,.,TRBD1,TRBV7-2,TGTGCCAGCAGCTCACAGGGGATCCCCGCGGAACCCCAGCATTTT,CASSSQGIPAEPQHF
TRBJ1-5,.,.,TRBV4-2,TGTGCCAGCAGCCAGGCCACGGACGGTAATCAGCCCCAGCATTTT,CASSQATDGNQPQHF
TRBJ2-1,.,TRBD1,TRBV19,TGTGCCAGTAGTTTGACAGGGGGTTACAATGAGCAGTTCTTC,CASSLTGGYNEQFF
TRBJ2-2,.,TRBD2,TRBV6-5,TGTGCCAGCAGCCGTGAAGCGGGGCTCACCGGGGAGCTGTTTTTT,CASSREAGLTGELFF
TRBJ1-5,.,.,TRBV19,TGTGCCAGTAGTCGGTCGACAGTATATAGCAATCAGCCCCAGCATTTT,CASSRSTVYSNQPQHF
TRBJ1-3,.,.,TRBV3-1/TRBV3-2,TGTGCCAGCAGCCCTACCGACGGGGGAAACACCATATATTTT,CASSPTDGGNTIYF
TRBJ2-3,.,.,TRBV12-2,TGTGCAAGTCGCTTAGGGGAACCCCGGGTGGCAGATACGCAGTATTTT,CASRLGEPRVADTQYF
TRBJ2-7,.,TRBD2,TRBV2,TGTGCCAGCAGTGACACTAGCGGGAGCCAAACGGGCTACGAGCAGTACTTC,CASSDTSGSQTGYEQYF
TRBJ2-7,.,.,TRBV7-2,TGTGCCAGCAGCTCCCCCCGAGGTCCTTTCGAGCAGTACTTC,CASSSPRGPFEQYF
TRBJ1-4,once,TRBD1,TRBV28,TGTGCCAGCGCCGGACAGGGGGCGGCTAATGAAAAACTGTTTTTT,CASAGQGAANEKLFF
TRBJ1-6,.,.,TRBV4-1,TGCGCCAGCAGCCTCACCACCAGTGCCAACTCCTATAATTCACCCCTCCACTTT,CASSLTTSANSYNSPLHF
TRBJ2-7,.,TRBD2,TRBV7-9,TGTGCCAGCAGCTTCGGCGGGGGTAGCTCCTACGAGCAGTACTTC,CASSFGGGSSYEQYF
TRBJ2-3,.,.,TRBV24-1,TGTGCCACCAGTGAGGCCGGGGCCACAGATACGCAGTATTTT,CATSEAGATDTQYF
TRBJ2-2,.,.,TRBV7-9,TGTGCCAGCAGCTTAGTTCGTTCCAACACCGGGGAGCTGTTTTTT,CASSLVRSNTGELFF
TRBJ2-7,once,TRBD1,TRBV5-1,TGCGCCAGCAGCTTGACAGGACAGGGGGCTTACGAGCAGTACTTC,CASSLTGQGAYEQYF
TRBJ2-1,.,.,TRBV5-1,TGCGCCAGCAGAACGACCCCCGGGTCCTACAATGAGCAGTTCTTC,CASRTTPGSYNEQFF
TRBJ1-6,.,.,TRBV9,TGTGCCAGCAGCGAACAGGGTAGTAATTCACCCCTCCACTTT,CASSEQGSNSPLHF
TRBJ1-1,once,.,TRBV9,TGTGCCAGCAGCCTCGAGCCCGGGATGAACACTGAAGCTTTCTTT,CASSLEPGMNTEAFF
TRBJ1-2,once,TRBD1,TRBV10-3,TGTGCCATCAGCGCTGCCGGGACAGGGTATGGCTACACCTTC,CAISAAGTGYGYTF
TRBJ2-7,.,TRBD2,TRBV6-5,TGTGCCAGCAGCGTACTAGCGGGCCTTTCCTACGAGCAGTACTTC,CASSVLAGLSYEQYF
TRBJ1-1,.,.,TRBV6-1,TGTGCCAGCAGTGAACCGGGACTGAACACTGAAGCTTTCTTT,CASSEPGLNTEAFF
TRBJ1-6,once,.,TRBV6-4,TGTGCCAGCAGTGACGTGGAAAATTCACCCCTCCACTTT,CASSDVENSPLHF
TRBJ1-6,.,TRBD1,TRBV27,TGTGCCAGCAGTTTATTGGGCAGGGGGCCGGTAAAGGGAGGTTCACCCCTCCACTTT,CASSLLGRGPVKGGSPLHF